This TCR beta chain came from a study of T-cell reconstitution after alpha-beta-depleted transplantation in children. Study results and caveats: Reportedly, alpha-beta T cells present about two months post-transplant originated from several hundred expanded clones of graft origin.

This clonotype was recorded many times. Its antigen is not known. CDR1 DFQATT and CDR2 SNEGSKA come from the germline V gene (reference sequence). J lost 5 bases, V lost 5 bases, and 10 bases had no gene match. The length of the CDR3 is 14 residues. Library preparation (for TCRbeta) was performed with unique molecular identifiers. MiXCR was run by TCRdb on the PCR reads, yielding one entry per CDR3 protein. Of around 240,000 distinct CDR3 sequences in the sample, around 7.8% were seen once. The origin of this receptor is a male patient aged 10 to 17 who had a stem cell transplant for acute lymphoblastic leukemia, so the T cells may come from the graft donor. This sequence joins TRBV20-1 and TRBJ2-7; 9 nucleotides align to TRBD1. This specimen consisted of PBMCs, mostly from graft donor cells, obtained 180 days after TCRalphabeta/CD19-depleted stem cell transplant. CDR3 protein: CSARPWTGVHEQYF. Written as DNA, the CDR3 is TGCAGTGCTCGCCCGTGGACAGGGGTCCACGAGCAGTACTTC.